This T cell receptor beta chain was obtained from a study of cytomegalovirus exposure and HLA in healthy donors. Study context: A subsequent analysis reported that the 110 or so validation repertoires were produced on the same platform that had also been used for the 666 first-cohort repertoires. Regarding the study as a whole: Diagnosis of cytomegalovirus status made by the classifier reportedly showed high specificity and sensitivity. In vitro checks showed that a few CMV-associated chains really do target CMV antigens.

Data came from immunoSEQ multiplex PCR; TCRdb stores just in-frame clones and leaves some out. The sample contains roughly 180,000 clones, about 80% of which appear only once. V dropped 0 bases and J dropped 10; count of bases not matched to a gene: 7. Germline V gives CDR1 SGDLS, CDR2 YYNGEE. There are 15 residues in the CDR3. Comment on this clone: Its matching antigen is unknown.

Sequencing input: PBMCs. This chain connects TRBV9 to TRBJ2-1, with TRBD2 matching over 10 bases. The sequence was collected from a man aged 18 to 29 in good health and CMV-seropositive. The CDR3 loop is CASSVAGLAPSEQFF. DNA of the CDR3: TGTGCCAGCAGCGTAGCGGGACTAGCGCCCTCCGAGCAGTTCTTC.